The clone carrying this T cell receptor beta chain was recorded once. Profiled with immunoSEQ multiplex PCR; TCRdb holds only in-frame clones, not every one. The table includes tens of thousands of clones, around 79% detected once. This entry belongs to a study of blood T cell repertoires in COVID-19. CDR3 size: 14 residues. Germline V gene lookup returns CDR1 SGDLS and CDR2 YYNGEE. With V trimmed by 2 bases and J by 7 bases, 5 bases remained unmatched. The chain is built from TRBV9 and TRBJ2-1, with 8 bases fitting TRBD2. The source of this sequence is a man aged 55 to 70 with active or convalescent COVID-19. Sample: peripheral blood. The CDR3 region has the DNA TGTGCCAGCAGCGTGGCTAGCGGGTGGAATGAGCAGTTCTTC. This sequence encodes CASSVASGWNEQFF. Filled out from reference TRBV9 and TRBJ2-1, the complete variable domain reads DSGVTQTPKHLITATGQRVTLRCSPRSGDLSVYWYQQSLDQGLQFLIQYYNGEERAKGNILERFSAQQFPDLHSELNLSSLELGDSALYFCASSVASGWNEQFFGPGTRLTVL.